This T cell receptor beta chain is drawn from a study of blood T cell repertoires in COVID-19. In the study overall: COVID-19 samples collected from the United States, Italy and Spain covered acute and convalescent phases. The analysed material was cDNA or gDNA that came from T cells, B-cell-depleted T cells, or PBMCs.

Original methodology: Reference gene primer amplification gave estimated nucleated cell counts. The protocol was immunoSEQ multiplex PCR, while the TCRdb copy is restricted to in-frame clones and leaves out a portion. The DNA gave D and trimming, while V, J and clone size come from that table. Found here are around 130,000 clones, roughly 91% of them singletons; the top ten hold roughly 18%. The CDR3 has 14 amino acids. Germline V lookup: CDR1 MNHEY, CDR2 SMNVEV (reference sequence). Trimming removed 5 bases at V and 7 bases at J, with 12 bases between. The chain combines TRBV27 with TRBJ1-6; maybe TRBD1 (5 bases). The sequenced sample was peripheral blood. This sequence originates from a man between 50 and 59 years old with active or convalescent COVID-19. The CDR3 is CASSRTDRNSPLHF. In DNA form, the CDR3 reads TGTGCCAGCAGTCGTACCGACAGAAATTCACCCCTCCACTTT.